This T cell receptor beta chain was obtained from a study of shared clonotypes between healthy human individuals. Germline CDR1 is MNHEY and CDR2 is SMNVEV (reference sequence). The germline V and J ends were trimmed by 4 bases and 5 bases, with 14 bases remaining between them. This CDR3 contains 14 residues. Bulk PBMC genomic DNA spanned ten immunoSEQ deep plates. Here immunoSEQ multiplex PCR was the method, and the copy in TCRdb shows in-frame clones only, minus some. This table holds around 500,000 clones, approximately 80% found once. Sequenced: PBMCs. This TCR was sampled from a middle-aged woman in good health. Some clones in this sample may be carry-over from other donors' samples. The genes are TRBV27 and TRBJ1-1, with D perhaps TRBD1 (6 bases). The CDR3 is CASSWQERGTEAFF. In DNA form, the CDR3 reads TGTGCCAGCAGTTGGCAGGAAAGGGGGACTGAAGCTTTCTTT.